Given below is one TCR beta chain in context. CDR3 size: 17 residues. CDR1 and CDR2 (germline): SGHTA, FQGTGA. The V gene end was trimmed by 2 bases and the J gene end by 1 base; junction bases not matched to a gene: 6. The data stem from a study of blood T cell repertoires in COVID-19. Study summary: Acute and convalescent COVID-19 samples came from the United States, Italy and Spain. T cells, B-cell-depleted T cells, or PBMCs supplied cDNA or gDNA.

Authors' processing steps: Counts of nucleated cells, estimated from reference gene primer amplification, were obtained. Repertoires were generated with immunoSEQ multiplex PCR, while TCRdb's copy carries only in-frame clones and drops some. For V, J and clone size, that table is used; D and trimming come from the DNA. Of 45,000 to 55,000 clones listed, roughly 84% are singletons. Sequencing used peripheral blood. This clonotype was sampled from a man in his fifties or sixties with active COVID-19. The rearrangement links TRBV7-3 to TRBJ2-2, with 8 nucleotides matching TRBD2. The CDR3 DNA sequence: TGTGCCAGCAGCTTAGGTGCGGGAGGAATGAACACCGGGGAGCTGTTTTTT. Its protein is CASSLGAGGMNTGELFF. Supplemented by reference TRBV7-3 and TRBJ2-2, the full variable domain reads GAGVSQTPSNKVTEKGKYVELRCDPISGHTALYWYRQSLGQGPEFLIYFQGTGAADDSGLPNDRFFAVRPEGSVSTLKIQRTERGDSAVYLCASSLGAGGMNTGELFFGEGSRLTVL.